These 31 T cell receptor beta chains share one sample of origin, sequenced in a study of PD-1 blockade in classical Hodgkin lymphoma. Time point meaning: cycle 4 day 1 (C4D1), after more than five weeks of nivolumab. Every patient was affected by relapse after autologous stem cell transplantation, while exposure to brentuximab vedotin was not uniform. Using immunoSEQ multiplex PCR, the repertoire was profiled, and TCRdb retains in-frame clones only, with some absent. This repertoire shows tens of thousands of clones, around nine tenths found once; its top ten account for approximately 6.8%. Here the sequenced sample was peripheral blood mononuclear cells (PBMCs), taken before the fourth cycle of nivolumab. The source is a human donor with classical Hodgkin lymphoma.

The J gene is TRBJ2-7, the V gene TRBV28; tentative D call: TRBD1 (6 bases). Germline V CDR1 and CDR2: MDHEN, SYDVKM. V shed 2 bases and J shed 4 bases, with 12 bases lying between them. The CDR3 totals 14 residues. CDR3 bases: TGTGCCAGCAGTTTACTTAACAGGGTTTACGAGCAGTACTTC. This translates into CASSLLNRVYEQYF.

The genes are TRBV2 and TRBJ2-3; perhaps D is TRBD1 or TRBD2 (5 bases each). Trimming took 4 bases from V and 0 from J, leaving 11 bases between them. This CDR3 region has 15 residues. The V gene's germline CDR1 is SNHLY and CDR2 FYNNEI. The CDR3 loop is CASSGDGSSTDTQYF. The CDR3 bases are TGTGCCAGCAGTGGGGACGGTTCTAGCACAGATACGCAGTATTTT. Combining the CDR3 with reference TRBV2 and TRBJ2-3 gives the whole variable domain EPEVTQTPSHQVTQMGQEVILRCVPISNHLYFYWYRQILGQKVEFLVSFYNNEISEKSEIFDDQFSVERPDGSNFTLKIRSTKLEDSAMYFCASSGDGSSTDTQYFGPGTRLTVL.

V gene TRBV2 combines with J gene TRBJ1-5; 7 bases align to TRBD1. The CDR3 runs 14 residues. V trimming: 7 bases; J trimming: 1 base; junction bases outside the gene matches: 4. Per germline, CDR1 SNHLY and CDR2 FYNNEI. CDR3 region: CASTQGGSNQPQHF. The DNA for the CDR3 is TGTGCCAGCACCCAGGGGGGGAGCAATCAGCCCCAGCATTTT. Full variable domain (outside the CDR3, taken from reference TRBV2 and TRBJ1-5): EPEVTQTPSHQVTQMGQEVILRCVPISNHLYFYWYRQILGQKVEFLVSFYNNEISEKSEIFDDQFSVERPDGSNFTLKIRSTKLEDSAMYFCASTQGGSNQPQHFGDGTRLSIL.

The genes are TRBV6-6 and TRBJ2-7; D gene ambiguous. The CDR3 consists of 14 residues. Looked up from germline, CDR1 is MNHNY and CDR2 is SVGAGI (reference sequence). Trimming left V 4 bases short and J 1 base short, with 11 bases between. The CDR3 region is CASSLPDVSYEQYF. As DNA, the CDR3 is TGTGCCAGCAGTTTACCGGACGTTTCCTACGAGCAGTACTTC.

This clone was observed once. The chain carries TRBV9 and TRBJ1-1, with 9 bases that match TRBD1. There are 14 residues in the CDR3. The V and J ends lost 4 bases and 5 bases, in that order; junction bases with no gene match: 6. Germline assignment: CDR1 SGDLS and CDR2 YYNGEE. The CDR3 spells CASSLDRGETEAFF. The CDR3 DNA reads TGTGCCAGCAGCTTGGACAGGGGTGAAACTGAAGCTTTCTTT. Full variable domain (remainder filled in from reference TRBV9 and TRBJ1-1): DSGVTQTPKHLITATGQRVTLRCSPRSGDLSVYWYQQSLDQGLQFLIQYYNGEERAKGNILERFSAQQFPDLHSELNLSSLELGDSALYFCASSLDRGETEAFFGQGTRLTVV.

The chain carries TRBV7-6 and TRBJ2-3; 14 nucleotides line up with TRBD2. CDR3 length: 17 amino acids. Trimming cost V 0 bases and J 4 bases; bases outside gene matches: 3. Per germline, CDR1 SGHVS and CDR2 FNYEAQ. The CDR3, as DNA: TGTGCCAGCAGCTTAGCCTTGACTAGCGGGAGGGCAGATACGCAGTATTTT. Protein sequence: CASSLALTSGRADTQYF.

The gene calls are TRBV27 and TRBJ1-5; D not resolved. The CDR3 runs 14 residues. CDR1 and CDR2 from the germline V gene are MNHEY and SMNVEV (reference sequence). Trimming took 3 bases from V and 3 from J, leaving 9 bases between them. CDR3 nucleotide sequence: TGTGCCAGCAGTTTCGGTCAGAACAATCAGCCCCAGCATTTT. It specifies CASSFGQNNQPQHF.

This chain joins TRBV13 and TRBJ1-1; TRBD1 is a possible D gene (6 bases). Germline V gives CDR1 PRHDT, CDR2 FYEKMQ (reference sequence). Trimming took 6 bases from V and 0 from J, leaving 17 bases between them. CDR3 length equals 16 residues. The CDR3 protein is CASRPRTGRLNTEAFF. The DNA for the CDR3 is TGTGCCAGCAGACCACGAACAGGGCGGTTGAACACTGAAGCTTTCTTT.

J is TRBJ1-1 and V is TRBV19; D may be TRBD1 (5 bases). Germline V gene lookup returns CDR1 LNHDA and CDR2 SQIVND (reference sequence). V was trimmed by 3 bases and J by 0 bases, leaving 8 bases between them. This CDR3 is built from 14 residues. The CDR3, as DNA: TGTGCCAGTAGTATGCGGGACTTGAACACTGAAGCTTTCTTT. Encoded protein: CASSMRDLNTEAFF.

CDR3 sequence reads: CASSLRGQDSEQYF. The CDR3 coding sequence is TGCGCCAGCAGCTTGAGGGGACAGGACTCCGAGCAGTACTTC. J is TRBJ2-7 and V is TRBV5-1; 8 nucleotides agree with TRBD1. Germline loops: CDR1 SGHRS, CDR2 YFSETQ. The CDR3 has 14 residues. The V segment lost 1 base and the J segment 6 bases; nucleotides outside the gene matches: 6.

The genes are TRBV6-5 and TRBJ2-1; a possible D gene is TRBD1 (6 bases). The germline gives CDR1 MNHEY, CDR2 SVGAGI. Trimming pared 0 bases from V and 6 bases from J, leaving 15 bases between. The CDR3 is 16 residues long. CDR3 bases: TGTGCCAGCAGTTACTCCAGATCCGGGACAAGCAATGAGCAGTTCTTC. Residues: CASSYSRSGTSNEQFF.

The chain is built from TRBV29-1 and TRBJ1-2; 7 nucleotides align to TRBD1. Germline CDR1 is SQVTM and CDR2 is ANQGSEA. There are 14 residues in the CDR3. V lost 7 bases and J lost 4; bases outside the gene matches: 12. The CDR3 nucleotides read TGCAGCGCTCGCGGACAGGCCGGTTTCTATGGCTACACCTTC. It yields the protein CSARGQAGFYGYTF.

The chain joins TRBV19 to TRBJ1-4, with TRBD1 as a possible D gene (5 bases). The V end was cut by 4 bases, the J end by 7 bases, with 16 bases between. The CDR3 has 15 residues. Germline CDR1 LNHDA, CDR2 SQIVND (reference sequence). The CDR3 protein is CASSTDSGRGEKLFF. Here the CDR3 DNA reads TGTGCCAGTAGTACCGACAGCGGGAGAGGTGAAAAACTGTTTTTT. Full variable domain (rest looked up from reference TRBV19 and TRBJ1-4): DGGITQSPKYLFRKEGQNVTLSCEQNLNHDAMYWYRQDPGQGLRLIYYSQIVNDFQKGDIAEGYSVSREKKESFPLTVTSAQKNPTAFYLCASSTDSGRGEKLFFGSGTQLSVL.

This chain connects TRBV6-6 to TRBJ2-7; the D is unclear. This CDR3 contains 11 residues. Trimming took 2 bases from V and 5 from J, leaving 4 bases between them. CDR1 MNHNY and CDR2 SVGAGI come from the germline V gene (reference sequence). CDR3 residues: CASSYTNEQYF. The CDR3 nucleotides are TGTGCCAGCAGTTACACCAACGAGCAGTACTTC.

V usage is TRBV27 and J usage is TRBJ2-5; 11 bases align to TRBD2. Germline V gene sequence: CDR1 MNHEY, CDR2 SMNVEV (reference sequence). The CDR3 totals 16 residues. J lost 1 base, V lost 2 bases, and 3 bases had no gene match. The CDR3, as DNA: TGTGCCAGCAGTTTACTAGCGGGGGGCCCCCAAGAGACCCAGTACTTC. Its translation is CASSLLAGGPQETQYF.

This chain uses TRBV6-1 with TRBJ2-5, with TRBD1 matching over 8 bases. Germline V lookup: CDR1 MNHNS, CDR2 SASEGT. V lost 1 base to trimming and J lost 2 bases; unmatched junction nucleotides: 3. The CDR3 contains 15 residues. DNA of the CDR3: TGTGCCAGCAGTGAAGACAGGGGGAGGCAAGAGACCCAGTACTTC. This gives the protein CASSEDRGRQETQYF.

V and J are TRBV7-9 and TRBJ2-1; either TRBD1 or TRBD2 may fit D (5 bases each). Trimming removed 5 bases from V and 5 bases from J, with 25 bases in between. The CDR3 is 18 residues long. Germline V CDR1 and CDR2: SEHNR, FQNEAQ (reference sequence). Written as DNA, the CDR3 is TGTGCCAGCAGCACCGCCGGGACGCCACCGAAGGCCGACAATGAGCAGTTCTTC. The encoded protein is CASSTAGTPPKADNEQFF. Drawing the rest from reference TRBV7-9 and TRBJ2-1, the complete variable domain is DTGVSQNPRHKITKRGQNVTFRCDPISEHNRLYWYRQTLGQGPEFLTYFQNEAQLEKSRLLSDRFSAERPKGSFSTLEIQRTEQGDSAMYLCASSTAGTPPKADNEQFFGPGTRLTVL.

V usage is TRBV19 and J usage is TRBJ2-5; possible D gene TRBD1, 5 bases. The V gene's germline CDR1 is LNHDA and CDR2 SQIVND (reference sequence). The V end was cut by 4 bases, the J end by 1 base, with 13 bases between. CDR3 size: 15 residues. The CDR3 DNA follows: TGTGCCAGTAGTACAAGGACATTGTCCCAAGAGACCCAGTACTTC. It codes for CASSTRTLSQETQYF.

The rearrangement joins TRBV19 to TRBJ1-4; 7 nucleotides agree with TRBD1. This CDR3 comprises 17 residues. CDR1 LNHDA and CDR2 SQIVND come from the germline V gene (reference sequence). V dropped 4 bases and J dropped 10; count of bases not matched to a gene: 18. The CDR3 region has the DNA TGTGCCAGTAGTACACTTTATGACAGGGCGAAGTCGGGAAAACTGTTTTTT. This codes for CASSTLYDRAKSGKLFF.

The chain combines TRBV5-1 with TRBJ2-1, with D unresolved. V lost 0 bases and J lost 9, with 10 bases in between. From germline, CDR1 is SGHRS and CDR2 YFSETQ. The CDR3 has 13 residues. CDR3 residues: CASSLEWVLEQFF. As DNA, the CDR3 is TGCGCCAGCAGCTTGGAGTGGGTGCTTGAGCAGTTCTTC.

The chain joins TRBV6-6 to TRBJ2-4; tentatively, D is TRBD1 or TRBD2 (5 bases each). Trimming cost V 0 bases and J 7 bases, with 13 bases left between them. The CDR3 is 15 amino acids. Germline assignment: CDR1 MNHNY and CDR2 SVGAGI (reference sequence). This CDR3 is CASSYSGSWGNIQYF. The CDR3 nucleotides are TGTGCCAGCAGTTACTCGGGAAGTTGGGGGAACATTCAGTACTTC.

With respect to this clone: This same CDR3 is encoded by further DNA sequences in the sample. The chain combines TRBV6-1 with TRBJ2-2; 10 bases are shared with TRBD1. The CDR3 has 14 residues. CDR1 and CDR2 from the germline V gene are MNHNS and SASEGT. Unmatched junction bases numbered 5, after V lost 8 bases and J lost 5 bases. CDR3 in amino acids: CASRQGARTGELFF. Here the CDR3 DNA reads TGTGCCAGCCGACAGGGGGCAAGGACCGGGGAGCTGTTTTTT.

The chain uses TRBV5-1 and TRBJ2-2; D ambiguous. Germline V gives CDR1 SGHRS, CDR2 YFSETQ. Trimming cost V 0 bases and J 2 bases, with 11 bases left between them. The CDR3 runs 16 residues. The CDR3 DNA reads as TGCGCCAGCAGCTTGGATTGGACGGCAAACACCGGGGAGCTGTTTTTT. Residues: CASSLDWTANTGELFF.

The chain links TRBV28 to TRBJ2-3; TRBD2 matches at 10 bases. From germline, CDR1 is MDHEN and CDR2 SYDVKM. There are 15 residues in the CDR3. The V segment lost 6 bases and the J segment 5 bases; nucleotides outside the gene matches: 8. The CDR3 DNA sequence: TGTGCCAGCAGGTCTAGCGGGGGTCGGGTAGATACGCAGTATTTT. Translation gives CASRSSGGRVDTQYF.

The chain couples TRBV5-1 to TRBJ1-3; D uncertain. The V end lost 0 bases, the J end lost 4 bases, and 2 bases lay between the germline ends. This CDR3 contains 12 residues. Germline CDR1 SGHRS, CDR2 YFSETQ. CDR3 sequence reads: CASSLEGNTIYF. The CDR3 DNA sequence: TGCGCCAGCAGCTTGGAGGGAAACACCATATATTTT.

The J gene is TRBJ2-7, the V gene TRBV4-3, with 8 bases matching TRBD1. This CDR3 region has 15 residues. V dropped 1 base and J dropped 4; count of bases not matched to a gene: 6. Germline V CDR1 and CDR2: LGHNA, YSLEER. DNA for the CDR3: TGCGCCAGCAGCCAAGGGGCAGGGGGCGGGTACGAGCAGTACTTC. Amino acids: CASSQGAGGGYEQYF.

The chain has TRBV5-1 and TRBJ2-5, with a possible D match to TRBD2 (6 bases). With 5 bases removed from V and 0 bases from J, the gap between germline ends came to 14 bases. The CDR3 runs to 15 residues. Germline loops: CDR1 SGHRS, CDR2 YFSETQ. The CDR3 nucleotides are TGCGCCAGCAGTCTAGGAGGGATTTACCAAGAGACCCAGTACTTC. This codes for CASSLGGIYQETQYF.

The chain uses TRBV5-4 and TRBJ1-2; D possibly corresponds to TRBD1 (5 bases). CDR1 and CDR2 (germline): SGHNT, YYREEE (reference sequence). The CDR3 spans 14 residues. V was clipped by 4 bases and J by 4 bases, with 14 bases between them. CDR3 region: CASSPQAGGYGYTF. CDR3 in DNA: TGTGCCAGCAGCCCCCAAGCCGGGGGCTATGGCTACACCTTC.

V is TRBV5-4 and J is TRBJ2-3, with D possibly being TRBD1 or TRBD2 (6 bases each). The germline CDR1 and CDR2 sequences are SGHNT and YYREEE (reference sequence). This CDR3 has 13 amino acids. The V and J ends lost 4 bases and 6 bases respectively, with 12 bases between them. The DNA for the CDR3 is TGTGCCAGCAGCGGTACAGGGAGGGATACGCAGTATTTT. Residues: CASSGTGRDTQYF.

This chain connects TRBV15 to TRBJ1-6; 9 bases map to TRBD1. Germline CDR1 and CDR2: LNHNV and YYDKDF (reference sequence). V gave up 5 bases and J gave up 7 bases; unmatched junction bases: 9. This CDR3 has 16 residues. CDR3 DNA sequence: TGTGCCACCAGCGTACGACAGGGGGTTTTAAATTCACCCCTCCACTTT. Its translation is CATSVRQGVLNSPLHF.

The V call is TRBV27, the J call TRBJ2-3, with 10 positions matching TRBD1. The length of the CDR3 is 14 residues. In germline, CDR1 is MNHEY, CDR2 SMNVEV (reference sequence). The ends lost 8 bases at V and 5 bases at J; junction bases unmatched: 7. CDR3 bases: TGTGCCAGCCGGGACAGGGGTGGGGGAGATACGCAGTATTTT. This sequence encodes CASRDRGGGDTQYF.